The present TCR beta chain was sequenced within a study of blood T cells in healthy people across ages. General study results and limits: Comparison with aged donors showed that long-lived donors had more naive CD4+ cells and higher diversity. TCR beta diversity correlated strongly with naive T cell percentage.

The germline V gene has CDR1 SGHTA and CDR2 FQGNSA. There are 14 residues in the CDR3. V lost 7 bases to trimming and J lost 2 bases, with 14 bases between them. Together with a sample-barcoded 5' primer, a J-beta primer mix was included in a second PCR lasting about 6 to 11 cycles. Every cDNA was tagged by a template-switch adaptor with 12 random nucleotides. TCRdb used MiXCR to reprocess the 5' RACE reads, holding one entry per CDR3 protein. The sample consists of over 450,000 distinct CDR3 sequences, nearly 25% of them appearing once. This clonotype was counted only a few times. Its antigen is unknown. These sequences were also reported in another study, on T cells of mothers and their children. From that report: Mothers gave over 8 million TCR beta CDR3 reads each, and children some 3 million each.

The source is a boy younger than 18 in good health. The sequencing sample was made of blood. The rearrangement uses TRBV7-2 and TRBJ2-5; perhaps TRBD2 as D (5 bases). CDR3 nucleotides: TGTGCCAGCACCTCGGGAATCGGGCAAGAGACCCAGTACTTC. Amino acids: CASTSGIGQETQYF.